One and the same sample provided the 8 T cell receptor beta chains below, sequenced in a study of OX40 agonist ivuxolimab in advanced cancers. Measured with immunoSEQ multiplex PCR; TCRdb has only the in-frame clones, and not every one. In the table there are tens of thousands of clones, around 83% of which are singletons. Material: CD4+ or CD8+ T cells sorted from blood, obtained in a trial of the OX40 agonist ivuxolimab. The receptor set was obtained from an adult with an advanced solid tumor such as melanoma, head and neck, liver or kidney cancer.

This rearrangement joins TRBV7-2 to TRBJ1-2; no reliable D call. In germline, CDR1 is SGHTA, CDR2 FQGNSA. The CDR3 has 14 amino acids. The V and J ends lost 1 base and 2 bases respectively, with 8 bases between them. CDR3 region: CASSLGGNNYGYTF. CDR3 DNA sequence: TGTGCCAGCAGCTTAGGAGGCAACAACTATGGCTACACCTTC.

V gene TRBV9 combines with J gene TRBJ2-7; 10 bases map to TRBD1. CDR1 SGDLS and CDR2 YYNGEE come from the germline V gene. V lost 4 bases to trimming and J lost 6 bases; unmatched junction nucleotides: 10. The CDR3 is made up of 15 amino acids. CDR3 coding DNA: TGTGCCAGCAGCAAGACAGGGACAGGGGTTCTCGAGCAGTACTTC. This translates into CASSKTGTGVLEQYF.

The chain is built from TRBV19 and TRBJ1-4, with D uncertain. Germline lookup yields CDR1 LNHDA and CDR2 SQIVND (reference sequence). CDR3 length: 15 residues. Trimming removed 3 bases from V and 8 bases from J, with 16 bases in between. The DNA of the CDR3 is TGTGCCAGTAGTATCCCGGACCGGCAGTACGAAAAACTGTTTTTT. Protein product: CASSIPDRQYEKLFF.

The CDR3 spells CASSQDRLEETQYF. CDR3 nucleotides: TGTGCCAGCAGCCAGGACAGGCTGGAAGAGACCCAGTACTTC. The V call is TRBV5-4, the J call TRBJ2-5; 7 nucleotides agree with TRBD1. The CDR3 length is 14 residues. Losses at the gene ends were 4 bases for V and 3 bases for J; bases not matched to a gene: 6. Germline CDR1 SGHNT, CDR2 YYREEE (reference sequence).

This clone was counted a few times. CDR3 bases: TGTGCCAGCAGTCTTCGACGGGACAATCAGCCCCAGCATTTT. Translating it yields CASSLRRDNQPQHF. The chain recombines TRBV6-1 with TRBJ1-5, with D uncertain. Germline V gene data show CDR1 as MNHNS and CDR2 as SASEGT. V was pared by 5 bases and J by 3 bases, with 11 bases between. The CDR3 has 14 amino acids.

The rearrangement links TRBV30 to TRBJ1-3, with D maybe TRBD1 (6 bases). V gave up 4 bases and J gave up 2 bases, with 9 bases separating them. Per the germline V gene, CDR1 is GTSNPN and CDR2 is SVGIG (reference sequence). The CDR3 sequence is 13 residues long. The CDR3 reads CAWKQGAGNTIYF. The CDR3 region has the DNA TGTGCCTGGAAACAGGGCGCTGGAAACACCATATATTTT.

The chain carries TRBV5-1 and TRBJ1-1, with D unclear. The germline CDR1 and CDR2 sequences are SGHRS and YFSETQ. The ends were cut back, 5 bases at V and 2 bases at J, with 10 bases in the middle. The CDR3 totals 13 residues. The DNA of the CDR3 is TGCGCCAGCAGTCAAGAACCCAACACTGAAGCTTTCTTT. Residues: CASSQEPNTEAFF. The whole variable domain, filled in from reference TRBV5-1 and TRBJ1-1, reads KAGVTQTPRYLIKTRGQQVTLSCSPISGHRSVSWYQQTPGQGLQFLFEYFSETQRNKGNFPGRFSGRQFSNSRSEMNVSTLELGDSALYLCASSQEPNTEAFFGQGTRLTVV.

The chain employs TRBV30 and TRBJ1-6; D gene uncertain. V lost 7 bases and J 2 bases, leaving 15 bases between the germline ends. Germline V gene data show CDR1 as GTSNPN and CDR2 as SVGIG (reference sequence). The CDR3 totals 15 residues. CDR3 nucleotides: TGTGCCTACATGAGGAGGGCAGCCTATAATTCACCCCTCCACTTT. The encoded protein is CAYMRRAAYNSPLHF.